The clone carrying this T cell receptor beta chain came up many times. From germline, CDR1 is LGHNA and CDR2 YSLEER. V was pared by 2 bases and J by 5 bases, with 4 bases between. CDR3 size: 13 residues. TCRdb ran MiXCR on the 5' RACE reads and lists one entry per CDR3 protein. In the table there are around 23,000 distinct CDR3 sequences, roughly 5% of which are singletons. These data are taken from a study of early T cells in non-severe SARS-CoV-2 infection. The chain is built from TRBV4-3 and TRBJ1-6; no reliable D call. The sample taken for sequencing was whole blood. The sequence came from an adult who was a healthcare worker with PCR-confirmed SARS-CoV-2 infection or an uninfected control (not recorded which). The CDR3 protein is CASSQLDNSPLHF. The CDR3 nucleotides are TGCGCCAGCAGCCAACTGGATAATTCACCCCTCCACTTT.